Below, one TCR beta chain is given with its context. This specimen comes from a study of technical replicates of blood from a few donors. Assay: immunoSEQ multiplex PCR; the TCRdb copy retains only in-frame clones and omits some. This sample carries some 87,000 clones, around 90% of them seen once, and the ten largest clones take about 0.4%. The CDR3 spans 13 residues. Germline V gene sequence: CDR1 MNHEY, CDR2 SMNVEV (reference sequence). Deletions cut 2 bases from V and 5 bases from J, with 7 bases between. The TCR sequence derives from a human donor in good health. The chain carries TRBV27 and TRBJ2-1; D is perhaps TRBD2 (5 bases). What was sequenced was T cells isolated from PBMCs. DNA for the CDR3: TGTGCCAGCAGTTTAAGACTAAACAATGAGCAGTTCTTC. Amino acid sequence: CASSLRLNNEQFF.